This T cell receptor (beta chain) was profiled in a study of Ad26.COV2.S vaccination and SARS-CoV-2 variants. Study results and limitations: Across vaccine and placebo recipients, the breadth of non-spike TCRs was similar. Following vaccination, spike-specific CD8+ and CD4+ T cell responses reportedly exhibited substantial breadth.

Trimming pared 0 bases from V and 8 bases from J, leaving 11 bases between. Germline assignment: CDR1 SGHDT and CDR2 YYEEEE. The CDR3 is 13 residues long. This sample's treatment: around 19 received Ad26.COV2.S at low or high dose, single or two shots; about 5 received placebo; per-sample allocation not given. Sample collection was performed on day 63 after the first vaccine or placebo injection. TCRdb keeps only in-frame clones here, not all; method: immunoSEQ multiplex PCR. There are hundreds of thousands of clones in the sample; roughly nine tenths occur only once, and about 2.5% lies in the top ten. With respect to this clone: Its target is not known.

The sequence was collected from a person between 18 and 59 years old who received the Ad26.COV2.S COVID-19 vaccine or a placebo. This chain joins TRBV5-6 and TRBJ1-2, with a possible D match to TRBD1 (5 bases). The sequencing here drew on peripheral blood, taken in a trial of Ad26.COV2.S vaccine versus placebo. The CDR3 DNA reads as TGTGCCAGCAGCTTGGATGGGGGACGAGGCTACACCTTC. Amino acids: CASSLDGGRGYTF. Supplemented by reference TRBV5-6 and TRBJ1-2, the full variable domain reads DAGVTQSPTHLIKTRGQQVTLRCSPKSGHDTVSWYQQALGQGPQFIFQYYEEEERQRGNFPDRFSGHQFPNYSSELNVNALLLGDSALYLCASSLDGGRGYTFGSGTRLTVV.